The rows below give T cell receptor beta chains drawn from one sample of a study of blood T cell repertoires in COVID-19. Here immunoSEQ multiplex PCR was the method, and the copy in TCRdb shows in-frame clones only, minus some. The repertoire holds around 60,000 clones, with about 87% as singletons. Source material: peripheral blood. Receptor source: a human donor with active COVID-19. The donor label of this sample is uncertain. Both conserved end residues are part of each CDR3. A D gene is named only where the DNA matches it firmly. Clone size is shown for a subset of rows, as once, few, many or a class of expanded clone.

>NA|TRBV13|NA|TRBJ2-1
TGTGCCAGCAAAGATCGACAGGGGGCTAGCGGGACCCCCTACAATGAGCAGTTCTTC
CASKDRQGASGTPYNEQFF
>once|TRBV3-1/TRBV3-2|TRBD2|TRBJ2-1
TGTGCCAGCAGCCAAGTGTCCGGGACTAGCGGGGGGTTGTTCAATGAGCAGTTCTTC
CASSQVSGTSGGLFNEQFF
>NA|TRBV2|TRBD1|TRBJ2-7
TGTGCCAGCAGATTAGAGGGGGCTCGATACGAGCAGTACTTC
CASRLEGARYEQYF
>NA|TRBV10-2|TRBD2|TRBJ2-3
TGCGCCAGCAGTGAAAGCGGGGGGCGCACAGATACGCAGTATTTT
CASSESGGRTDTQYF
>NA|TRBV6-4|NA|TRBJ2-7
TGTGCCAGCAGTGACGGCTGGCGGATCTCCCTAGGCGAGCAGTACTTC
CASSDGWRISLGEQYF
>once|TRBV6-2/TRBV6-3|TRBD1|TRBJ1-5
TGTGCCAGCAGCCACAGGGGTCAGCCCCAGCATTTT
CASSHRGQPQHF
>NA|TRBV21-1|NA|TRBJ2-3
TGTGCCAGCAGCAAATATCCGCCGGGACTAGCAACAGATACGCAGTATTTT
CASSKYPPGLATDTQYF
>NA|TRBV15|TRBD2|TRBJ2-3
TGTGCCACCAGCAGGGGGGAGGGCGATACGCAGTATTTT
CATSRGEGDTQYF
>once|TRBV12-1|NA|TRBJ2-1
TGTGCCAGCAGCTTGCGGACTAGCGGGAAATACAATGAGCAGTTCTTC
CASSLRTSGKYNEQFF
>once|TRBV19|NA|TRBJ2-6
TGTGCCAGTAGTATCTCAGATTCCGGGGCCAACGTCCTGACTTTC
CASSISDSGANVLTF
>NA|TRBV27|NA|TRBJ2-7
TGTGCCAGCAGTTTATCTCCTTTTGATGCGGGAATGGGCGAGCAGTACTTC
CASSLSPFDAGMGEQYF
>NA|TRBV5-1|TRBD2|TRBJ2-7
TGCGCCAGCAGCCCCCTCGGGACTAGCGGGAGGGCCTGGTCTTCCGCCGAGCAGTACTTC
CASSPLGTSGRAWSSAEQYF
>NA|TRBV9|TRBD1|TRBJ1-6
TGTGCCAGCAGCGGAGGGGGACAGGGTACTTCACCCCTCCACTTT
CASSGGGQGTSPLHF
>NA|TRBV9|TRBD2|TRBJ2-1
TGTGCCAGCAGCGTGTCAGGACTAGCGGGGTACGATGAGCAGTTCTTC
CASSVSGLAGYDEQFF
>NA|TRBV7-8|TRBD2|TRBJ2-5
TGTGCCAGCAGTTCCGGCCTAGCGGGGGGGCCAGAGACCCAGTACTTC
CASSSGLAGGPETQYF
>NA|TRBV5-1|TRBD2|TRBJ2-1
TGCGCCAGCAGCTTGCCGGGACTAGCGGGGGCGGATGAGCAGTTCTTC
CASSLPGLAGADEQFF
>NA|TRBV11-1|TRBD1|TRBJ2-7
TGTGCCAGCAGCTCCTCCGGGACAGCGTACGAGCAGTACTTC
CASSSSGTAYEQYF
>NA|TRBV10-3|NA|TRBJ1-2
TGTGCCATCAGTGACCCCCCGACAGCTGCCTATGGCTACACCTTC
CAISDPPTAAYGYTF
>few|TRBV20-1|NA|TRBJ2-7
TGCAGTGCTAGAGCGTACGGGGAGCAGTACTTC
CSARAYGEQYF
>NA|TRBV6-5|NA|TRBJ2-2
TGTGCCAGCAGGAGACTCGGCTTGAACACCGGGGAGCTGTTTTTT
CASRRLGLNTGELFF
>NA|TRBV7-2|TRBD2|TRBJ2-1
TGTGCCAGCAGCTTAGCCGGGACTAGCGGTTACAATGAGCAGTTCTTC
CASSLAGTSGYNEQFF
>NA|TRBV6-2/TRBV6-3|NA|TRBJ2-7
TGTGCCAGCAGTTACTTATTGTCCTACGAGCAGTACTTC
CASSYLLSYEQYF
>NA|TRBV29-1|NA|TRBJ1-2
TGCAGCGTTCCCGGGGGAAGTAGTAACTATGGCTACACCTTC
CSVPGGSSNYGYTF
>NA|TRBV11-2|NA|TRBJ2-1
TGTGCCAGCAGCCCAAGGGGGCACAGGGAGGATTACAATGAGCAGTTCTTC
CASSPRGHREDYNEQFF
>NA|TRBV7-6|TRBD2|TRBJ2-1
TGTGCCAGCAGCCCCGGAGTAGCAAGCGGGAGACTCGTCGACAATGAGCAGTTCTTC
CASSPGVASGRLVDNEQFF
>NA|TRBV27|NA|TRBJ2-7
TGTGCCAGCAGTAAACGCGGGACATCCAGCGGGACCTACTACGAGCAGTACTTC
CASSKRGTSSGTYYEQYF
>NA|TRBV11-2|TRBD2|TRBJ2-5
TGTGCCAGCAGCCCCGGGGGGTTAGCGGGAGGGCCGGGAGAGACCCAGTACTTC
CASSPGGLAGGPGETQYF
>NA|TRBV6-2/TRBV6-3|NA|TRBJ1-2
TGTGCCAGCAGTTACTCGGGAGCGCTTGGCTACACCTTC
CASSYSGALGYTF
>once|TRBV3-1/TRBV3-2|TRBD2|TRBJ2-7
TGTGCCAGCAGCACATTAGCGGGAGGAAAGGACGAGCAGTACTTC
CASSTLAGGKDEQYF
>NA|TRBV27|NA|TRBJ2-3
TGTGCCAGCAGCCTACTAGCACTAAGCACAGATACGCAGTATTTT
CASSLLALSTDTQYF